This T cell receptor (beta chain) was captured in a study of response to subunit inactivated influenza vaccine. Study-level results: Authors suggested that a seasonal influenza vaccination recruits few new T cells each time.

Each CDR3 protein is one row after TCRdb ran MiXCR on the RT-PCR reads. The sample lists 540,000 or so distinct CDR3 sequences, 10% to 15% occurring once. Germline V gene lookup returns CDR1 SGHRS and CDR2 YFSETQ. The CDR3 covers 15 residues. This clonotype was detected only once. What it recognizes is unknown. The clonotype was recovered from a man in his forties or fifties who received an inactivated influenza vaccine. This specimen consisted of PBMCs from blood, obtained 45 days after vaccination. The chain joins TRBV5-1 to TRBJ2-1; TRBD1 matches at 8 bases. The DNA matches TRBJ2-7 better at its end, which makes the J call doubtful. CDR3 in DNA: TGCGCCAGCAGCTTGGCCCCGGACAGGGTTGCTGAGCAGTACTTC. This codes for CASSLAPDRVAEQYF.